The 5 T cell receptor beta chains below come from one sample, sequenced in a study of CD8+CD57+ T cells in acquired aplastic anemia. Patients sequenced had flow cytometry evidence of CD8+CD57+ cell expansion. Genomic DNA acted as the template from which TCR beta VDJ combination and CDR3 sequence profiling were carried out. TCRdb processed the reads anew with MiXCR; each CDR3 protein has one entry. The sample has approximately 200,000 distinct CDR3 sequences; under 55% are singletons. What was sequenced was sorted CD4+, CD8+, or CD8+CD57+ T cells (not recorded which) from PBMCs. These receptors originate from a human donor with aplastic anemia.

The CDR3 sequence is CASSFSGTVFGYTF. CDR3 coding DNA: TGTGCCAGCAGTTTCTCCGGGACAGTATTTGGCTACACCTTC. J is TRBJ1-2 and V is TRBV7-8, with TRBD1 identical over 7 bases. Trimming took 6 bases from V and 7 from J; bases not matched to a gene: 11. The CDR3 contains 14 residues. CDR1 and CDR2 (germline): SGHVS, FQNEAQ.

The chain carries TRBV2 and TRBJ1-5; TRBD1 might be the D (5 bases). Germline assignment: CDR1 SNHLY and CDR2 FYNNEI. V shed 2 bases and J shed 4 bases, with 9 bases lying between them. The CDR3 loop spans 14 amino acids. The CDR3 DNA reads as TGTGCCAGCAGTGAAAACAGGAGAAATCAGCCCCAGCATTTT. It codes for CASSENRRNQPQHF.

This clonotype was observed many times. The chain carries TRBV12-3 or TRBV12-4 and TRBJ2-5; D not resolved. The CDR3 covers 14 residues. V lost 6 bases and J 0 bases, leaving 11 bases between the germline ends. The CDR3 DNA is TGTGCCAGCAGCGTAGGACGGAACCAAGAGACCCAGTACTTC. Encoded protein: CASSVGRNQETQYF.

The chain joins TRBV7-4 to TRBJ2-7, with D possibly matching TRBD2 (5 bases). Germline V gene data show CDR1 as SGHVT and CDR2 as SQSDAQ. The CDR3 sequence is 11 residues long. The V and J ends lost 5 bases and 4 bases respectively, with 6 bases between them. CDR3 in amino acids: CASSEGYEQYV. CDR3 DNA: TGTGCCAGCAGCGAGGGATACGAGCAGTACGTC.

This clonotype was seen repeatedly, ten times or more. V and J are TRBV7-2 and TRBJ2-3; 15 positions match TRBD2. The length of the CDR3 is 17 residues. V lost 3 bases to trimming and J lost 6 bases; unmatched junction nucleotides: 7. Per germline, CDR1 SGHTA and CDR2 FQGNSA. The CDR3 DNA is TGTGCCAGCAGCTTCCAGGGACTAGCGGGGGGTATGGATACGCAGTATTTT. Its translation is CASSFQGLAGGMDTQYF.